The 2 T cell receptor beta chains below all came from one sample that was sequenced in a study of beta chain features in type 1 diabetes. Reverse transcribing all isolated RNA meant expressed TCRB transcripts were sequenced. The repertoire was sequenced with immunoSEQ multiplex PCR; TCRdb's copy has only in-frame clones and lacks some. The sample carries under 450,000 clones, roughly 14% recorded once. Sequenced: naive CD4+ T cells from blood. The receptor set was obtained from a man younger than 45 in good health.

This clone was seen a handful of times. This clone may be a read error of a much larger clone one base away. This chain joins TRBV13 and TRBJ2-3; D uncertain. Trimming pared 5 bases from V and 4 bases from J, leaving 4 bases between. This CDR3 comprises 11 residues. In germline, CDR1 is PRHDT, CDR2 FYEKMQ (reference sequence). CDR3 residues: CASSPADTQYF. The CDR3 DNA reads TGTGCCAGCAGCCCAGCAGATACGCAGTATTTT.

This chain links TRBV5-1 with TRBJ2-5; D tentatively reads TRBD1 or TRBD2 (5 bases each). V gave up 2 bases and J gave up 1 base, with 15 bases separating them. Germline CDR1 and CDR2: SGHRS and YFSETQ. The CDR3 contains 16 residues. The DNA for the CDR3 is TGCGCCAGCAGCTTCGGGACCCCGTACCCCCAAGAGACCCAGTACTTC. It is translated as CASSFGTPYPQETQYF.